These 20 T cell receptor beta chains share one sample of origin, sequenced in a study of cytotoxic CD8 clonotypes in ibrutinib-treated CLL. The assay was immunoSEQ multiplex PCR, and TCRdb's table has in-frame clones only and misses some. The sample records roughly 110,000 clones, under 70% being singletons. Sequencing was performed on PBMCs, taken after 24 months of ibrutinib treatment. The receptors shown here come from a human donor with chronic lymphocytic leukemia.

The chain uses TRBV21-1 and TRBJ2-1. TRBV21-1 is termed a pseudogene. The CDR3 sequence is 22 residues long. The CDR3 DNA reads TGTGCCAGCAGCAAAGAAGGCATCGGCAGGGACGCACTATCCTCCTCCTACAATGAGCAGTTCTTC. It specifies CASSKEGIGRDALSSSYNEQFF.

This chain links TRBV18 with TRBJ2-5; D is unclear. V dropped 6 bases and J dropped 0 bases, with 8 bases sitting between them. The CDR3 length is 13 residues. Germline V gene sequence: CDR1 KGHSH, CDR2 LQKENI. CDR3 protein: CASSRLDQETQYF. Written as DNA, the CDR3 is TGTGCCAGCTCCCGACTTGACCAAGAGACCCAGTACTTC.

The CDR3 region is CASSAQTDSNQPQHF. CDR3 in DNA: TGTGCCAGCAGTGCCCAAACGGATAGCAATCAGCCCCAGCATTTT. This chain joins TRBV2 and TRBJ1-5; D is unclear. Germline V CDR1 and CDR2: SNHLY, FYNNEI. The CDR3 totals 15 residues. Trimming took 4 bases from V and 0 from J, leaving 10 bases between them.

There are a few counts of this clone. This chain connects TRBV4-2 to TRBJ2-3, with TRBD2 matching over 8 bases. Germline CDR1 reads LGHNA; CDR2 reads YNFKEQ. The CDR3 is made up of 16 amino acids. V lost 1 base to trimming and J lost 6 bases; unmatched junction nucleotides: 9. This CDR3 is CASSQAMTSEEDTQYF. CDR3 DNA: TGTGCCAGCAGCCAAGCTATGACTAGCGAGGAGGATACGCAGTATTTT.

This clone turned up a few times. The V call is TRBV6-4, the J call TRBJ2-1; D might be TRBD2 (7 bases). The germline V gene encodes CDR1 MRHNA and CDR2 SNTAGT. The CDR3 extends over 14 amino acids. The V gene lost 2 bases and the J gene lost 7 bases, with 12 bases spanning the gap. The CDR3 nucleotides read TGTGCCAGCAGTGACCGGGGGGCAATGAATGAGCAGTTCTTC. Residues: CASSDRGAMNEQFF.

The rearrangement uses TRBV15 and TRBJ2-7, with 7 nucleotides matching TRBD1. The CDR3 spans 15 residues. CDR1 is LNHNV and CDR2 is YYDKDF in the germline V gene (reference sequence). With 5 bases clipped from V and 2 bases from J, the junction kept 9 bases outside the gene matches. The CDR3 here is CATSATGLVPYEQYF. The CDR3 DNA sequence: TGTGCCACCAGCGCGACAGGGCTAGTACCCTACGAGCAGTACTTC.

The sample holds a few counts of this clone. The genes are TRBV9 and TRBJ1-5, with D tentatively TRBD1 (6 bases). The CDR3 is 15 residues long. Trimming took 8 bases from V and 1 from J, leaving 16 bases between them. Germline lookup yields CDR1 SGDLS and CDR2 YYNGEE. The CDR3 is CARMGAGASNQPQHF. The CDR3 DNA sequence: TGTGCCAGAATGGGGGCGGGGGCCAGCAATCAGCCCCAGCATTTT.

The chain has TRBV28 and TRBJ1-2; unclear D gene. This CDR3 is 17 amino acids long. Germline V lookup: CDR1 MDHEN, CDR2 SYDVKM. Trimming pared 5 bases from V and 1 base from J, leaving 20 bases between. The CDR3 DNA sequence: TGTGCCAGCAGTACCGTATCTATGAGGGCCCTTAACTATGGCTACACCTTC. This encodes CASSTVSMRALNYGYTF.

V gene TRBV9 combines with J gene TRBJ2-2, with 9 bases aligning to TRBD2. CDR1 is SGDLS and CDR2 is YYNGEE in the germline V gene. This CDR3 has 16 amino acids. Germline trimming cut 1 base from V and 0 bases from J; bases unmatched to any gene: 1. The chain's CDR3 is CASSVIAGANTGELFF. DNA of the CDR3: TGTGCCAGCAGCGTAATAGCGGGGGCGAACACCGGGGAGCTGTTTTTT.

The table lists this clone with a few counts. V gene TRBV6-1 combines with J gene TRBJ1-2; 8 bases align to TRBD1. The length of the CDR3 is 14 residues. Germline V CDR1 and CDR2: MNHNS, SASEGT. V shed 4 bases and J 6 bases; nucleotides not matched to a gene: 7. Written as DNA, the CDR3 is TGTGCCAGCAGTGCGCGACAGGGGCCGGATGGCTACACCTTC. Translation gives CASSARQGPDGYTF.

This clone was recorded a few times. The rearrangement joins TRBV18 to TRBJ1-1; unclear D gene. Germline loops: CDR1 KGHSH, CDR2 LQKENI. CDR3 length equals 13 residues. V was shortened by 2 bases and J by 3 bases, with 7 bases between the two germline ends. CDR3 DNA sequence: TGTGCCAGCTCACCAACCAGTTACACTGAAGCTTTCTTT. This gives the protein CASSPTSYTEAFF.

CDR3 bases: TGTGCCAGCAGCTTAGCGGGGACAGGGGATGGCTACACCTTC. Its protein is CASSLAGTGDGYTF. V and J are TRBV7-9 and TRBJ1-2; 10 bases map to TRBD1. J gave up 6 bases and V 0 bases, and 1 base lay outside the gene matches. Germline lookup yields CDR1 SEHNR and CDR2 FQNEAQ (reference sequence). The CDR3 has 14 residues.

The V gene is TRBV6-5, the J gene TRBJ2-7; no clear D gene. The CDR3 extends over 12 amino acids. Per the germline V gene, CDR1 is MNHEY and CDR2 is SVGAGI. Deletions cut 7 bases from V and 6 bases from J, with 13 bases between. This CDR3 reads CASTSPPGEQYF. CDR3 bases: TGTGCCAGCACCTCTCCCCCGGGCGAGCAGTACTTC.

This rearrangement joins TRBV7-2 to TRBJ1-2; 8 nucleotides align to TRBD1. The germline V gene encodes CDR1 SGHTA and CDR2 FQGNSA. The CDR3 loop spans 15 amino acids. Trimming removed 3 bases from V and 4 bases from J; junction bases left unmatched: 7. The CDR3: CASSLDRVGRYGYTF. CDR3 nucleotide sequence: TGTGCCAGCAGCTTGGACAGGGTAGGCCGCTATGGCTACACCTTC.

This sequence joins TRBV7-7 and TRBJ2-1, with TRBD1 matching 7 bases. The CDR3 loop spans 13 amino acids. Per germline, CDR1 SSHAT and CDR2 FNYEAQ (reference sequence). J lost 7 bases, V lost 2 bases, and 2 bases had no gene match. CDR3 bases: TGTGCCAGCAGCTTAAGCAGGGGGAATGAGCAGTTCTTC. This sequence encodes CASSLSRGNEQFF. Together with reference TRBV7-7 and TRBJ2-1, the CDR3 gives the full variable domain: GAGVSQSPRYKVTKRGQDVTLRCDPISSHATLYWYQQALGQGPEFLTYFNYEAQPDKSGLPSDRFSAERPEGSISTLTIQRTEQRDSAMYRCASSLSRGNEQFFGPGTRLTVL.

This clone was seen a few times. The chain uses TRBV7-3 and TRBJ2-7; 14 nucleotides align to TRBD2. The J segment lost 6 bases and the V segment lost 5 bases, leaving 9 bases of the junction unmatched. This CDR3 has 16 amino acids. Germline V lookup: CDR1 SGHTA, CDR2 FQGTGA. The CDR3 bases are TGTGCCAGCAGCCCAGAGGGACTAGCGGGGGCAACCGAGCAGTACTTC. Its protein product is CASSPEGLAGATEQYF. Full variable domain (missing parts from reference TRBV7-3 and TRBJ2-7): GAGVSQTPSNKVTEKGKYVELRCDPISGHTALYWYRQSLGQGPEFLIYFQGTGAADDSGLPNDRFFAVRPEGSVSTLKIQRTERGDSAVYLCASSPEGLAGATEQYFGPGTRLTVT.

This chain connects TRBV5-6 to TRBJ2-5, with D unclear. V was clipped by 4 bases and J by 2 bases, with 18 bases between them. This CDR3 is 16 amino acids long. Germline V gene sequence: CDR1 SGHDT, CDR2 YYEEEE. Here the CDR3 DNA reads TGTGCCAGCAGCCCCCGTCGGCAGGCTCCGCAAGAGACCCAGTACTTC. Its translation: CASSPRRQAPQETQYF.

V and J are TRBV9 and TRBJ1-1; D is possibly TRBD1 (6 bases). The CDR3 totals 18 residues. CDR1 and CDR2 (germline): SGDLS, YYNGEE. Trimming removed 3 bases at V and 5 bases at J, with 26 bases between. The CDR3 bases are TGTGCCAGCAGCGCCCAGAGTAGGGGGGAAGGAGAGGATACTGAAGCTTTCTTT. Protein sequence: CASSAQSRGEGEDTEAFF.

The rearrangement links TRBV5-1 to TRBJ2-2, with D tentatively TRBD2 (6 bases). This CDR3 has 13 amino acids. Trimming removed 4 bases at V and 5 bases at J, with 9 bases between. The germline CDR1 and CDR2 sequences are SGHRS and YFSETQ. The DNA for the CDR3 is TGCGCCAGCAGCCGGGACTCTACCGGGGAGCTGTTTTTT. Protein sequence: CASSRDSTGELFF.

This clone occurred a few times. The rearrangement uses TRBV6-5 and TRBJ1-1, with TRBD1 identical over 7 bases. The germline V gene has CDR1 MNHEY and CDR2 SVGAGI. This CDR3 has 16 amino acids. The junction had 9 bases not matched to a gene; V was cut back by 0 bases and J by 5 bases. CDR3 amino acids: CASSYSAGRGVTEAFF. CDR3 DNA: TGTGCCAGCAGTTACTCCGCAGGCAGGGGGGTAACTGAAGCTTTCTTT.